The T cell receptor (beta chain) described here comes from a study of CD8 T cells in Susac syndrome (dated by TCRdb to between 2018 and 2021). About the study as a whole: Of the Susac syndrome patients who were sequenced, roughly 8 were in clinical remission while about six had clinically active disease. At blood withdrawal, Susac syndrome patients were therapy-naive, treated with corticosteroids (with IVIg additionally given to some), or treated with IVIg alone. Repertoire sequencing was used to test whether CD8+ T cell activation and differentiation in Susac syndrome was antigen driven. The paper as a whole reports these results and caveats: The CD4+ T cell repertoire of patients with Susac syndrome showed no detectable clonal expansion. The number of individuals in the TCR sequencing and HLA analysis was acknowledged as relatively small.

The CDR3 contains 14 residues, cysteine and phenylalanine counted. Only CDR3 DNA is held: 42 bases, read in frame from base 1. The germline V gene provides CDR1 KGHDR and CDR2 SFDVKD. The germline V and J ends show losses of 12 bases and 5 bases respectively, and no gene match explains 13 bases of the junction. RNA was extracted using the RNeasy kit, and roughly 0.45 to 1 microgram was reverse transcribed with random hexamers. The immunoSEQ multiplex PCR assay, which covers 54 Vbeta and 13 Jbeta segments, was used to amplify TCR beta CDR3 regions. PCR amplification bias was corrected using a synthetic template baseline for primer optimization and computational correction. As for the original processing: Only productive sequences were kept, with reads annotated to V, D and J genes according to IMGT and analyzed in immunoSEQ Analyzer. Clonality was calculated as one minus the Shannon entropy normalized by log2 of the number of productive unique sequences. For each patient and control, public and private clones were evaluated among the 100 most prevalent clones. Clones were defined as Susac-specific if absent from the healthy and MS cohorts, from 1052 published viral clones and from other ImmuneACCESS disease sequences. TCRdb handled the public reads itself, with Q25 trimming in fastp and clone calling in MiXCR, and kept productive beta chains. Each entry merges the rows of one CDR3 protein and shows their most common DNA and genes. TCRdb, not the authors, supplied the V and J calls. The sample includes 180,000 or so distinct CDR3 sequences, with just under 95% observed a single time. The ten largest make up around 0.094% of the sample.

Concerning this clonotype itself: The clone's antigen remains unknown. The sample holds no much larger clone one base away, and base qualities are not on file.

High-throughput TCR beta sequencing profiled peripheral blood CD8+ and CD4+ T cells from healthy donors, Susac syndrome patients and multiple sclerosis patients. The Susac syndrome patients fulfilled recently defined diagnostic criteria for either definite or probable disease. Bulk CD8+ and CD4+ T cells were purified magnetically by negative isolation, whereas CD8+ TEMRA cells were enriched by FACS. Blood was drawn into EDTA tubes, processed within 24 hours, and PBMCs were isolated by density gradient centrifugation. PBMCs intended for TCR sequencing were frozen in liquid nitrogen and were later thawed in a 37 degrees C water bath. The sorted or isolated CD4+, CD8+ and CD8+ TEMRA cells had a purity of 90% or higher.

Here the chain combines TRBV24-1 and TRBJ2-5; TRBD1 matches 8 bases in the middle. The receptor comes from a human donor with Susac syndrome. The sample comprised CD4+ T cells from PBMCs. The DNA is as follows: TGTGCCCCATCTCCTCAGGGGGCCGGGGAGACCCAGTACTTC. Translated, it gives CAPSPQGAGETQYF.